Listed here are 13 T cell receptor beta chains from one sample, sequenced in a study of blood T cell repertoires in COVID-19. Only in-frame clones appear in the TCRdb table, and some are missing; sequencing was by immunoSEQ multiplex PCR. The sample has about 77,000 clones, over 85% seen once. The material sequenced was peripheral blood. The receptor source for this set is an elderly woman with active or convalescent COVID-19.

The chain joins TRBV5-1 to TRBJ2-7; perhaps TRBD2 as D (6 bases). Germline assignment: CDR1 SGHRS and CDR2 YFSETQ. This CDR3 region has 13 residues. V was pared by 6 bases and J by 5 bases, with 15 bases between. CDR3 nucleotide sequence: TGCGCCAGCACCATGGGCGGGGTCCACGAGCAGTACTTC. This sequence encodes CASTMGGVHEQYF.

The chain joins TRBV11-3 to TRBJ1-1, with a weak D call TRBD1 (5 bases). There are 15 residues in the CDR3. Germline V CDR1 and CDR2: SGHNT, YENEEA. With 0 bases removed from V and 0 bases from J, the gap between germline ends came to 8 bases. The CDR3 here is CASSLDGRVNTEAFF. Written as DNA, the CDR3 is TGTGCCAGCAGCTTAGACGGCAGGGTGAACACTGAAGCTTTCTTT.

The CDR3 sequence is CASTVGGVHSGANVLTF. The CDR3, as DNA: TGTGCCAGCACCGTGGGAGGGGTCCACTCTGGGGCCAACGTCCTGACTTTC. The chain combines TRBV28 with TRBJ2-6; 7 nucleotides line up with TRBD2. This CDR3 comprises 17 residues. The V segment lost 7 bases and the J segment 0 bases; nucleotides outside the gene matches: 9. Germline V gene lookup returns CDR1 MDHEN and CDR2 SYDVKM.

V usage is TRBV11-3 and J usage is TRBJ2-3; 7 bases are shared with TRBD1. The CDR3 runs 14 residues. J gave up 1 base and V 5 bases, and 3 bases lay outside the gene matches. Germline loops: CDR1 SGHNT, CDR2 YENEEA. For the CDR3, the DNA is TGTGCCAGCAGCCTCGACAGGGGCACAGATACGCAGTATTTT. Its translation is CASSLDRGTDTQYF.

This sequence joins TRBV4-1 and TRBJ1-6; 8 bases fit TRBD1. Germline values: CDR1 MGHRA, CDR2 YSYEKL. The CDR3 has 17 residues. The J segment lost 4 bases and the V segment lost 1 base, leaving 6 bases of the junction unmatched. The CDR3, as DNA: TGCGCCAGCAGCCAAGGGGTAAGGGACAGGTATAATTCACCCCTCCACTTT. Amino acid sequence: CASSQGVRDRYNSPLHF.

The rearrangement uses TRBV3-1 (or the pseudogene TRBV3-2) and TRBJ1-2; perhaps TRBD1 as D (5 bases). The ends were cut back, 0 bases at V and 8 bases at J, with 13 bases in the middle. The CDR3 contains 14 residues. From germline, CDR1 is LGHDT and CDR2 YNNKEL (reference sequence). The CDR3 bases are TGTGCCAGCAGCCAAGAGACTCGGGGGAGCGGCTACACCTTC. Translated: CASSQETRGSGYTF.

The V and J genes are TRBV27 and TRBJ2-5; tentatively, D is TRBD1 (5 bases). Looked up from germline, CDR1 is MNHEY and CDR2 is SMNVEV (reference sequence). The CDR3 extends over 15 amino acids. Trimming removed 5 bases at V and 2 bases at J, with 15 bases between. The CDR3 reads CASSNTGRPQETQYF. The CDR3 coding sequence is TGTGCCAGCAGTAACACAGGTCGCCCACAAGAGACCCAGTACTTC.

Regarding this clone: The same CDR3 arises from other DNA sequences in this sample as well. The V call is TRBV7-9, the J call TRBJ1-1, with 8 nucleotides matching TRBD1. With V trimmed by 1 base and J by 10 bases, 2 bases remained unmatched. CDR1 is SEHNR and CDR2 is FQNEAQ in the germline V gene (reference sequence). This CDR3 has 12 amino acids. The CDR3 nucleotides read TGTGCCAGCAGCTTAGACAGGGGGAGAGCTTTCTTT. This sequence encodes CASSLDRGRAFF.

The chain uses TRBV2 and TRBJ2-5, with 7 bases lining up with TRBD1. Germline trimming cut 5 bases from V and 0 bases from J; bases unmatched to any gene: 6. The CDR3 is 15 residues long. Germline CDR1 is SNHLY and CDR2 is FYNNEI. The CDR3 sequence is CASSQGQNYQETQYF. CDR3 nucleotides: TGTGCCAGCAGTCAGGGACAGAACTACCAAGAGACCCAGTACTTC.

The genes are TRBV6-5 and TRBJ2-7; D might be TRBD2 (7 bases). V dropped 6 bases and J dropped 4 bases, with 19 bases sitting between them. Germline V lookup: CDR1 MNHEY, CDR2 SVGAGI. CDR3 length: 15 residues. The CDR3 coding sequence is TGTGCCAGCAGCCCCTTCGCGGGGGCTAGGTACGAGCAGTACTTC. Amino acid sequence: CASSPFAGARYEQYF.

The V and J genes are TRBV28 and TRBJ1-1, with D possibly TRBD1 on 6 matching bases. The CDR3 has 15 amino acids. From germline, CDR1 is MDHEN and CDR2 SYDVKM. Trimming left V 3 bases short and J 1 base short, with 12 bases between. Here the CDR3 DNA reads TGTGCCAGCAGTTTCGCCGGGACAAGGAACACTGAAGCTTTCTTT. It translates to CASSFAGTRNTEAFF.

The CDR3 loop is CASSETRDAEAFF. The CDR3 region has the DNA TGTGCCAGCAGTGAGACTAGGGACGCTGAAGCTTTCTTT. The rearrangement uses TRBV7-2 and TRBJ1-1, with D possibly matching TRBD1 (5 bases). V lost 6 bases and J lost 6, with 14 bases in between. CDR1 is SGHTA and CDR2 is FQGNSA in the germline V gene. The CDR3 sequence is 13 residues long.

V gene TRBV4-3 combines with J gene TRBJ2-1, with 9 bases matching TRBD1. CDR3 size: 15 residues. V was clipped by 1 base and J by 8 bases; unmatched bases: 6. Germline CDR1 reads LGHNA; CDR2 reads YSLEER. CDR3 nucleotide sequence: TGCGCCAGCAGCCAAGGGGACAGGGTCATCGATGAGCAGTTCTTC. Translated: CASSQGDRVIDEQFF.